Listed below are T cell receptor beta chains from one sample, sequenced in a study of blood T cell repertoires in COVID-19. TCRdb's copy holds only in-frame clones and misses some; the assay was immunoSEQ multiplex PCR. In the table there are about 94,000 clones, 86% of which are singletons. Material for sequencing was peripheral blood. The source of these receptors is a woman aged 55-69 years in a cohort sampled during active or convalescent COVID-19. CDR3s include the opening cysteine and the closing phenylalanine or tryptophan. The order of the fields is V gene, J gene, clone size, D gene, CDR3 protein, CDR3 DNA. D genes are given only for firm matches. Not every row has a clone size; where given, it reads once, few, many or a size class.

>TRBV19|TRBJ2-5|-|-
CASSATGSAGSRTQYF
TGTGCCAGTAGTGCAACAGGGTCCGCTGGATCCAGGACCCAGTACTTC
>TRBV19|TRBJ1-2|-|TRBD1
CASSIRSFARGLGYYGYTF
TGTGCCAGTAGTATACGTTCCTTTGCCAGGGGGCTCGGGTACTATGGCTACACCTTC
>TRBV28|TRBJ1-5|-|-
CASSLLGAVQPQHF
TGTGCCAGCAGTTTATTAGGAGCGGTTCAGCCCCAGCATTTT
>TRBV12-3/TRBV12-4|TRBJ2-7|-|-
CASSSPGGGEQYF
TGTGCCAGCAGTTCCCCCGGGGGAGGCGAGCAGTACTTC
>TRBV7-9|TRBJ1-4|-|TRBD1
CASNHRGEGEKLFF
TGTGCCAGCAACCACAGGGGGGAAGGTGAAAAACTGTTTTTT
>TRBV5-1|TRBJ2-7|-|TRBD1
CASSPGQGSDEQYF
TGCGCCAGCAGCCCGGGACAGGGGTCCGACGAGCAGTACTTC
>TRBV2|TRBJ1-5|-|-
CASMWGYSNQPQHF
TGTGCCAGCATGTGGGGCTATAGCAATCAGCCCCAGCATTTT
>TRBV4-1|TRBJ1-3|-|TRBD1
CASSQGISPGGTGNTIYF
TGCGCCAGCAGCCAAGGGATCTCCCCAGGGGGCACTGGAAACACCATATATTTT
>TRBV9|TRBJ1-1|-|TRBD1
CASSVVDRGITEAFF
TGTGCCAGCAGCGTAGTTGACAGGGGGATCACTGAAGCTTTCTTT
>TRBV6-1|TRBJ2-3|-|-
CASREVLDTQYF
TGTGCCAGCAGGGAAGTCCTAGATACGCAGTATTTT
>TRBV30|TRBJ1-1|-|-
CAWTLAGSPRAFF
TGTGCCTGGACCCTGGCGGGATCCCCTCGAGCTTTCTTT
>TRBV3-1/TRBV3-2|TRBJ2-7|-|TRBD1
CASSGQGQPIYEQYF
TGTGCCAGCAGCGGACAGGGGCAGCCGATCTACGAGCAGTACTTC
>TRBV6-1|TRBJ2-2|few|-
CASSEAWRQVGDTGELFF
TGTGCCAGCAGTGAAGCTTGGAGACAGGTGGGGGACACCGGGGAGCTGTTTTTT
>TRBV9|TRBJ1-6|few|-
CASSATGLSNSPLHF
TGTGCCAGCAGCGCAACAGGGTTAAGCAATTCACCCCTCCACTTT
>TRBV24-1|TRBJ2-3|-|TRBD1
CATSDVGQGNTQYF
TGTGCCACCAGTGACGTCGGACAGGGAAATACGCAGTATTTT
>TRBV24-1|TRBJ2-5|-|-
CATSDIAAGPQETQYF
TGTGCCACCAGTGATATTGCGGCCGGTCCTCAAGAGACCCAGTACTTC
>TRBV3-1/TRBV3-2|TRBJ1-4|-|-
CASSRRPQGTGEKLFF
TGTGCCAGCAGCCGTCGCCCCCAGGGGACGGGGGAAAAACTGTTTTTT
>TRBV4-1|TRBJ2-2|-|TRBD1
CASSLFPGQGRTGELFF
TGCGCCAGCAGCCTTTTCCCGGGACAGGGCAGGACCGGGGAGCTGTTTTTT
>TRBV7-6|TRBJ2-2|-|TRBD2
CASSLVASGRAFGGELFF
TGTGCCAGCAGCTTAGTTGCTAGCGGGAGGGCCTTCGGCGGGGAGCTGTTTTTT
>TRBV2|TRBJ2-7|-|-
CASRGLGDYEQYF
TGTGCCAGCCGAGGACTGGGTGACTACGAGCAGTACTTC
>TRBV29-1|TRBJ1-1|-|TRBD1
CSGDRGNTEAFF
TGCAGCGGGGACAGGGGGAACACTGAAGCTTTCTTT
>TRBV28|TRBJ1-2|-|-
CASNTPPRGGPRGYGYTF
TGTGCCAGCAATACCCCACCCCGGGGAGGGCCCCGCGGCTATGGCTACACCTTC
>TRBV4-1|TRBJ2-7|-|-
CASSQGRDSSYEQYF
TGCGCCAGCAGCCAAGGGCGGGACAGCTCCTACGAGCAGTACTTC
>TRBV10-2|TRBJ2-3|few|TRBD2
CASSFAGADTQYF
TGCGCCAGCAGTTTTGCGGGAGCAGATACGCAGTATTTT
>TRBV10-3|TRBJ2-1|-|TRBD2
CAISGAPGLAGVVSDNEQFF
TGTGCCATCAGTGGAGCCCCGGGACTAGCGGGAGTGGTTTCGGACAATGAGCAGTTCTTC
>TRBV4-1|TRBJ2-7|few|-
CASSNLARSYEQYF
TGCGCCAGCAGCAACCTAGCGCGTTCCTACGAGCAGTACTTC
>TRBV4-2|TRBJ1-6|few|-
CASSLRIFYNSPLHF
TGTGCCAGCAGCCTCAGGATTTTCTATAATTCACCCCTCCACTTT